The 22 T cell receptor beta chains presented below share a single source sample, sequenced in a study of breast tumors, draining lymph nodes, adjacent tissues. TCRdb analysed the multiplex PCR reads with MiXCR anew, one entry per CDR3 protein. The sample has approximately 100,000 distinct CDR3 sequences; less than 40% are singletons. Samples came from axillary lymph nodes draining the breast cancer. The sequencing input was axillary lymph node tissue. These receptors originate from a female donor with breast cancer. Some clones in this sample may be carry-over from other donors' samples.

This clonotype was counted ten times or more. The rearrangement joins TRBV6-5 to TRBJ1-4, with 9 bases identical to TRBD1. J lost 0 bases, V lost 1 base, and 12 bases had no gene match. This CDR3 contains 20 residues. Looked up from germline, CDR1 is MNHEY and CDR2 is SVGAGI. CDR3 in amino acids: CASSYFPPGQGRSTNEKLFF. CDR3 sequence (DNA): TGTGCCAGCAGTTACTTCCCCCCGGGACAGGGAAGATCAACTAATGAAAAACTGTTTTTT.

This clonotype showed up many times. This chain joins TRBV11-2 and TRBJ1-2; D is unclear. Germline V gives CDR1 SGHAT, CDR2 FQNNGV. The CDR3 spans 17 residues. V was cut by 0 bases and J by 7 bases, with 21 bases left in between. The CDR3 nucleotides are TGTGCCAGCAGCTTAGATAAATCAGTCCCAGCCCGGCTTGGCTACACCTTC. The encoded protein is CASSLDKSVPARLGYTF.

This rearrangement joins TRBV7-3 to TRBJ1-4; TRBD1 agrees at 9 bases. Trimming removed 5 bases from V and 5 bases from J; junction bases left unmatched: 9. Germline V gene lookup returns CDR1 SGHTA and CDR2 FQGTGA. The CDR3 runs to 16 residues. CDR3 loop: CASSNYPGTGNEKLFF. The CDR3 nucleotides are TGTGCCAGCAGCAATTACCCCGGGACAGGGAATGAAAAACTGTTTTTT.

This clonotype was seen ten or more times. The chain joins TRBV6-6 to TRBJ1-5, with no clear D. There are 15 residues in the CDR3. Trimming cost V 6 bases and J 0 bases, with 12 bases left between them. Germline V gene data show CDR1 as MNHNY and CDR2 as SVGAGI (reference sequence). The CDR3 DNA sequence: TGTGCCAGCAGACCCCGGGCCACTAGCAATCAGCCCCAGCATTTT. Protein product: CASRPRATSNQPQHF.

As regards this clonotype: Given a much more abundant clone one base away, this may be a read error. V is TRBV5-4 and J is TRBJ1-2; perhaps TRBD1 as D (6 bases). V was pared by 4 bases and J by 6 bases, with 13 bases between. Germline CDR1 SGHNT, CDR2 YYREEE (reference sequence). The CDR3 contains 13 residues. Here the CDR3 DNA reads TGTGCCAGCAGCCACGGGGACACGCATGGCTACACCTTC. Translating it yields CASSHGDTHGYTF.

CDR3 sequence (DNA): TGTGCCAGCAGTCCGCGGACAGTTCTAGCCAAAAACATTCAGTACTTC. It encodes CASSPRTVLAKNIQYF. This rearrangement joins TRBV6-1 to TRBJ2-4; D may be TRBD1 (6 bases). V lost 5 bases and J lost 0, with 14 bases in between. The CDR3 is 16 amino acids. Looked up from germline, CDR1 is MNHNS and CDR2 is SASEGT.

The chain has TRBV19 and TRBJ2-7; possibly TRBD1 or TRBD2 for D (5 bases each). Germline lookup yields CDR1 LNHDA and CDR2 SQIVND (reference sequence). The V gene lost 11 bases and the J gene lost 4 bases, with 24 bases spanning the gap. The CDR3 length is 15 residues. The CDR3 spells CAGHPGDGLSYEQYF. In DNA form, the CDR3 reads TGTGCCGGTCATCCCGGGGACGGCCTATCTTACGAGCAGTACTTC.

The DNA of the CDR3 is TGTGCCAGCAAACCGGGGGCGGGAACCAAAAACATTCAGTACTTC. It yields the protein CASKPGAGTKNIQYF. This chain joins TRBV28 and TRBJ2-4, with D perhaps given as TRBD1 or TRBD2 (6 bases each). Germline CDR1 reads MDHEN; CDR2 reads SYDVKM. This CDR3 is 15 amino acids long. V lost 7 bases and J lost 2, with 15 bases in between.

The sample holds many counts of this clonotype. The genes are TRBV7-8 and TRBJ2-7; 8 nucleotides match TRBD1. The ends lost 4 bases at V and 2 bases at J; junction bases unmatched: 13. CDR3 size: 17 residues. Germline V lookup: CDR1 SGHVS, CDR2 FQNEAQ. CDR3 DNA: TGTGCCAGCAGCTCCCGCCCCTCGACAGGGGTTGCCTACGAGCAGTACTTC. As protein: CASSSRPSTGVAYEQYF. Full variable domain (remainder filled in from reference TRBV7-8 and TRBJ2-7): GAGVSQSPRYKVAKRGQDVALRCDPISGHVSLFWYQQALGQGPEFLTYFQNEAQLDKSGLPSDRFFAERPEGSVSTLKIQRTQQEDSAVYLCASSSRPSTGVAYEQYFGPGTRLTVT.

This clonotype came up many times. At one end, the junction sequence differs from germline, possibly due to a read error. The V call is TRBV7-2, the J call TRBJ2-1; no reliable D call. CDR1 and CDR2 (germline): SGHTA, FQGNSA. The CDR3 runs to 10 residues. The DNA of the CDR3 is TGTGCCAGCAGCTCACTCGGCCCGTCCTTC. It codes for CASSSLGPSF.

In its sample, this clonotype was seen a few times. The chain couples TRBV13 to TRBJ2-3, with D perhaps given as TRBD1 or TRBD2 (5 bases each). CDR3 length equals 16 residues. Trimming left V 2 bases short and J 3 bases short, with 15 bases between. The V gene's germline CDR1 is PRHDT and CDR2 FYEKMQ (reference sequence). CDR3 residues: CASSLPSDWGTDTQYF. In DNA, the CDR3 is TGTGCCAGCAGCTTACCCTCAGACTGGGGGACAGATACGCAGTATTTT. Looking up the rest from reference TRBV13 and TRBJ2-3 gives the full variable domain: AAGVIQSPRHLIKEKRETATLKCYPIPRHDTVYWYQQGPGQDPQFLISFYEKMQSDKGSIPDRFSAQQFSDYHSELNMSSLELGDSALYFCASSLPSDWGTDTQYFGPGTRLTVL.

This clonotype was recorded only once. Possible read error: a much larger clone is one base away. The chain joins TRBV12-3 or TRBV12-4 to TRBJ2-1; TRBD2 matches at 11 bases. V was clipped by 6 bases and J by 4 bases; unmatched bases: 11. The CDR3 is 17 amino acids. The CDR3 loop reads CASSCTSGSTGYNEQFF. DNA for the CDR3: TGTGCCAGCAGCTGCACTAGCGGGAGCACCGGGTACAATGAGCAGTTCTTC.

This clonotype was seen repeatedly, ten times or more. The chain has TRBV19 and TRBJ1-4; D is undetermined. This CDR3 region has 14 residues. V was cut by 1 base and J by 0 bases, with 3 bases left in between. Germline values: CDR1 LNHDA, CDR2 SQIVND (reference sequence). The CDR3 coding sequence is TGTGCCAGTAGTATAGCCTCAACTAATGAAAAACTGTTTTTT. Protein: CASSIASTNEKLFF.

This clonotype occurred many times. This may come from a read error, since a much larger clone is one base off. J is TRBJ2-5 and V is TRBV20-1; unclear D gene. CDR1 is DFQATT, CDR2 SNEGSKA, per germline (reference sequence). The CDR3 spans 12 residues. The CDR3 sequence: CSARDGKETPYF. Written as DNA, the CDR3 is TGCAGTGCTAGAGATGGCAAAGAGACCCCGTACTTC.

Only a few counts were recorded for this clonotype. The genes are TRBV27 and TRBJ2-1; no reliable D call. The CDR3 is 14 residues long. Germline assignment: CDR1 MNHEY and CDR2 SMNVEV (reference sequence). Trimming pared 2 bases from V and 7 bases from J, leaving 12 bases between. In DNA, the CDR3 is TGTGCCAGCAGTTTAAGTCCGTCCCCTAATGAGCAGTTCTTC. Protein product: CASSLSPSPNEQFF.

V is TRBV27 and J is TRBJ2-1; TRBD2 matches 7 bases. There are 14 residues in the CDR3. The trim removed 7 bases at V and 5 bases at J, leaving 8 bases unmatched. Germline CDR1 and CDR2: MNHEY and SMNVEV (reference sequence). CDR3 amino acids: CASTYFGGNNEQFF. The CDR3 region has the DNA TGTGCCAGCACCTATTTCGGGGGGAACAATGAGCAGTTCTTC.

This clonotype came up many times. This chain joins TRBV10-3 and TRBJ2-7; TRBD1 is a possible D gene (5 bases). Trimming shortened V by 0 bases and J by 3 bases, and 15 bases separated the two germline ends. Germline V gives CDR1 ENHRY, CDR2 SYGVKD. The CDR3 loop spans 16 amino acids. The CDR3 DNA sequence: TGTGCCATCAGTGAGTCGACTCAGGGCAAGAACTACGAGCAGTACTTC. It codes for CAISESTQGKNYEQYF.

In its sample, this clonotype was seen many times. The rearrangement joins TRBV5-1 to TRBJ2-1; D is possibly TRBD2 (5 bases). The CDR3 is made up of 17 amino acids. Trimming took 4 bases from V and 8 from J, leaving 25 bases between them. The V gene's germline CDR1 is SGHRS and CDR2 YFSETQ. CDR3 protein: CASSTRTHLITGDEQFF. CDR3 in DNA: TGCGCCAGCAGCACCCGGACTCACCTGATAACCGGGGATGAGCAGTTCTTC.

This clonotype was detected many times. This chain joins TRBV13 and TRBJ2-5, with TRBD1 matching 9 bases. Germline V gene data show CDR1 as PRHDT and CDR2 as FYEKMQ (reference sequence). V lost 5 bases to trimming and J lost 6 bases; unmatched junction nucleotides: 7. The CDR3 runs to 14 residues. The CDR3 region has the DNA TGTGCCAGCAGCCTCAGGACAGGGGTTAAGACCCAGTACTTC. Amino acids: CASSLRTGVKTQYF. The full variable domain, its missing parts supplied by reference TRBV13 and TRBJ2-5, is AAGVIQSPRHLIKEKRETATLKCYPIPRHDTVYWYQQGPGQDPQFLISFYEKMQSDKGSIPDRFSAQQFSDYHSELNMSSLELGDSALYFCASSLRTGVKTQYFGPGTRLLVL.

The sample holds many counts of this clonotype. The V call is TRBV5-1, the J call TRBJ1-3; D not certain. Trimming removed 3 bases from V and 0 bases from J, with 7 bases in between. Looked up from germline, CDR1 is SGHRS and CDR2 is YFSETQ. The CDR3 is made up of 14 amino acids. The CDR3 DNA sequence: TGCGCCAGCAGCTACGAGCTCTCTGGAAACACCATATATTTT. Translation: CASSYELSGNTIYF.

This clonotype was detected ten times or more. A much larger clone lies one base from this, so it may be a read error. The chain combines TRBV20-1 with TRBJ2-5, with TRBD2 as a possible D gene (6 bases). The CDR3 totals 15 residues. Germline CDR1 reads DFQATT; CDR2 reads SNEGSKA (reference sequence). Trimming cost V 0 bases and J 4 bases, with 15 bases left between them. The CDR3 reads CSARDVERAPETQYF. The CDR3 DNA is TGCAGTGCTAGAGACGTAGAGCGGGCCCCAGAGACCCAGTACTTC.

This clonotype was seen at least ten times. The V gene is TRBV20-1, the J gene TRBJ2-7; TRBD2 matches 11 bases. V lost 6 bases and J lost 6; bases outside the gene matches: 19. The CDR3 contains 17 residues. Germline CDR1 and CDR2: DFQATT and SNEGSKA (reference sequence). CDR3 sequence: CSAPTSGSPRETGEQYF. DNA for the CDR3: TGCAGTGCCCCCACTAGCGGGAGCCCCAGGGAGACAGGCGAGCAGTACTTC.